A selection of T cell receptor beta chains follows, all from one sample in a study of regulatory dendritic cells for organ transplantation. Sequencing used immunoSEQ multiplex PCR; TCRdb keeps in-frame clones, though not all of them. The sample holds approximately 18,000 clones, under 80% seen once. These receptors are not linked to any known antigen. The sequenced material came from memory CD4+ T cells from blood cultured with regulatory dendritic cells. The receptors were gathered from a human donor in good health. The CDR3 runs from the conserved cysteine through the conserved F or W. Part of the rows lack a size; the others show once, few, many or a class for expanded clones.

>TRBV6-5|TRBJ2-7|.|12
CASRAELPKQYF
>TRBV2|TRBJ2-7|few|15
CASSPTRPGSYEQYF
>TRBV5-1|TRBJ1-1|.|12
CASSLAGTGGLF
>TRBV18|TRBJ2-7|.|17
CASSPFRQLESSYEQYF
>TRBV28|TRBJ2-5|.|14
CASSRGPSQETQYF
>TRBV6-5|TRBJ1-3|.|12
CASSYGSDTIYF
>TRBV6-6|TRBJ1-3|.|13
CASRGTLGNTIYF
>TRBV28|TRBJ2-3|.|15
CASSAPGHPTDTQYF
>TRBV7-2|TRBJ1-3|.|12
CASSQRRESIYF
>TRBV19|TRBJ1-2|.|13
CASSIGRTTGYTF
>TRBV7-9|TRBJ2-4|.|16
CASSFPTAGEKNIQYF
>TRBV4-1|TRBJ2-2|.|14
CASSWSSGTGELFF
>TRBV19|TRBJ1-6|.|17
CASSPGDSSSYNSPLHF
>TRBV19|TRBJ1-5|.|15
CASSIVGPQSQPQHF
>TRBV5-1|TRBJ2-7|.|15
CASSPISAGYYEQYF
>TRBV29-1|TRBJ2-1|.|14
CSVWGGRFYNEQFF
>TRBV7-2|TRBJ1-2|.|13
CASSLDRLYGYTF
>TRBV30|TRBJ1-6|.|14
CAWSTSGPYSPLHF
>TRBV27|TRBJ2-1|.|17
CASSSLIVLANYNEQFF
>TRBV7-2|TRBJ1-1|.|17
CASSPGGTARKWTEAFF
>TRBV2|TRBJ1-5|few|14
CASSDPAGNQPQHF
>TRBV4-2|TRBJ2-1|.|18
CASSRTDLGLAGNNEQFF
>TRBV13|TRBJ2-1|.|16
CASSLGGKATYNEQFF
>TRBV15|TRBJ2-1|.|14
CATSRDYRMNEQFF
>TRBV4-2|TRBJ2-3|.|17
CASSQDPPGTSADTQYF
>TRBV28|TRBJ1-2|.|13
CSHSQSGPGGYTF
>TRBV4-2|TRBJ2-2|.|13
CASSQDLSRGLFF
>TRBV27|TRBJ1-2|.|13
CASRQGSNYGYTF
>TRBV7-3|TRBJ2-3|.|13
CASSLRFRDTQYF
>TRBV2|TRBJ1-2|few|15
CASSEGPALTSGYTF
>TRBV4-2|TRBJ2-6|.|16
CASSQDKSSGANVLTF
>TRBV7-2|TRBJ1-4|.|16
CASSLGWDVKGEKLFF
>TRBV7-9|TRBJ2-5|few|14
CASSPSGGEETQYF
>TRBV7-2|TRBJ2-1|.|15
CASDDGTSVRNEQFF
>TRBV11-2|TRBJ2-1|.|14
CASSLGISYNEQFF
>TRBV25-1|TRBJ1-1|few|16
CASSRRPGAGNTEAFF
>TRBV18|TRBJ2-5|.|14
CASSPLGAQETQYF
>TRBV19|TRBJ2-1|.|14
CASTPRGLHNEQFF
>TRBV7-6|TRBJ2-5|.|15
CASTPGGGRKETQYF
>TRBV7-2|TRBJ2-1|few|16
CASSSASGEGVNEQFF
>TRBV25-1|TRBJ2-5|.|17
CASSEWGTSGGVGTQYF
>TRBV7-2|TRBJ1-2|.|14
CASSSRDGPYGYTF
>TRBV5-6|TRBJ2-3|once|16
CASSLDLPGGRDTQYF
>TRBV30|TRBJ2-5|.|15
CAWTMRDRDQETQYF
>TRBV6-6|TRBJ2-7|.|16
CASSYGPSGGTYEQYF
>TRBV19|TRBJ1-2|.|13
CASNDLGPGGYTF
>TRBV4-3|TRBJ2-5|.|17
CASSQVQTGGGWETQYF
>TRBV9|TRBJ1-3|.|14
CASSVGQGGYTIYF
>TRBV27|TRBJ1-5|.|13
CASSHSANQPQHF
>TRBV2|TRBJ2-2|.|14
CASSEDGSRGELFF
>TRBV9|TRBJ2-1|.|13
CASSVANRGEQFF
>TRBV10-3|TRBJ1-2|once|13
CAISVFVRDGYTF
>TRBV10-1|TRBJ2-2|few|14
CASRDGLTTGELFF
>TRBV10-2|TRBJ1-5|few|13
CATAGQGGQPQHF
>TRBV7-3|TRBJ2-7|.|15
CASSSKAGPVYEQYF
>TRBV4-2|TRBJ2-3|.|16
CASSPSTSGGADTQYF
>TRBV28|TRBJ2-5|.|18
CASSGLAGGKEFQETQYF
>TRBV7-2|TRBJ2-7|.|13
CASSLAQFYEQYF
>TRBV29-1|TRBJ1-4|.|14
CSAAPGTGKEKLFF
>TRBV6-5|TRBJ2-7|.|15
CASSLTGTGSYEQYF